This TCR beta chain was found in a study of blood T cell repertoires in COVID-19. The method was immunoSEQ multiplex PCR; TCRdb's version includes in-frame clones alone and lacks a portion of them. The repertoire has roughly 290,000 clones, around 85% of them found once; the top ten carry roughly 6.2%. Germline V gene data show CDR1 as SGHDT and CDR2 as YYEEEE. V shed 5 bases and J shed 3 bases, with 14 bases lying between them. The CDR3 runs to 14 residues. Those enrolled, adults aged roughly 18 to 90 years, came from about 24 US areas. Recovered status applied to Cohort 3 donors who had two consecutive negative PCRs. It also applied to those with clearance or with symptom resolution.

The V and J genes are TRBV5-6 and TRBJ1-1, with D perhaps matching TRBD1 (6 bases). The sequence came from a woman aged 40 to 50 who had recovered from COVID-19. The specimen was PBMCs or T cells enriched from blood (not recorded which). CDR3 loop: CASSLPHRDTEAFF. The DNA of the CDR3 is TGTGCCAGCAGTCTCCCCCACAGGGACACTGAAGCTTTCTTT. Drawing the rest from reference TRBV5-6 and TRBJ1-1, the complete variable domain is DAGVTQSPTHLIKTRGQQVTLRCSPKSGHDTVSWYQQALGQGPQFIFQYYEEEERQRGNFPDRFSGHQFPNYSSELNVNALLLGDSALYLCASSLPHRDTEAFFGQGTRLTVV.